This TCR beta chain was sequenced in a study of blood T cells in healthy people across ages. Overall study results and limits: Naive CD4+ cells and diversity were both higher in long-lived donors than in aged donors.

Healthy Caucasian individuals from Russia aged about 6 to 90 served as donors. They isolated at least 7 million PBMCs from each sample. CDR3 length: 14 residues. Germline CDR1 reads DFQATT; CDR2 reads SNEGSKA (reference sequence). Next came a second PCR, run for about 7 to 12 cycles, which used a sample-barcoded 5' primer along with a J-beta primer mix. Each cDNA molecule received a tag from a template-switch adaptor that had 12 random nucleotides. TCRdb reprocessed the 5' RACE reads via MiXCR and lists one record per CDR3 protein. The sample lists about 1.6 million distinct CDR3 sequences, about 31% occurring once. Of note for this clonotype: Its antigen is currently unknown. At one of its ends the junction is not consistent with the germline gene, which may arise from a read error.

The TCR sequence derives from a woman in her 30s in good health. The sequencing input was blood. The rearrangement links TRBV20-1 to TRBJ2-7, with 9 bases lining up with TRBD2. The CDR3 protein is CNASAFLAGNEQYF. Written as DNA, the CDR3 is TGCAATGCTAGCGCTTTTCTAGCGGGAAACGAGCAGTACTTC.